Detailed here is one T cell receptor (beta chain). The protocol was immunoSEQ multiplex PCR, while the TCRdb copy is restricted to in-frame clones and leaves out a portion. Here the sample spans about 610,000 clones, approximately 96% being singletons. The data are from a study of shared clonotypes between healthy human individuals. The V end was cut by 0 bases, the J end by 2 bases, with 12 bases between. Per germline, CDR1 SGHDT and CDR2 YYEEEE. The CDR3 runs 15 residues. CD45RO-negative, CCR7-positively selected cells formed the naive CD8 fraction, excluding terminally differentiated effector memory CD45RA+ cells.

The chain couples TRBV5-6 to TRBJ2-7; D is perhaps TRBD1 (6 bases). The receptor comes from a woman in her twenties or thirties in good health. Sample: naive CD8+ T cells sorted from blood. CDR3 loop: CASSLDRAGPYEQYF. CDR3 bases: TGTGCCAGCAGCTTGGACAGGGCAGGCCCCTACGAGCAGTACTTC.